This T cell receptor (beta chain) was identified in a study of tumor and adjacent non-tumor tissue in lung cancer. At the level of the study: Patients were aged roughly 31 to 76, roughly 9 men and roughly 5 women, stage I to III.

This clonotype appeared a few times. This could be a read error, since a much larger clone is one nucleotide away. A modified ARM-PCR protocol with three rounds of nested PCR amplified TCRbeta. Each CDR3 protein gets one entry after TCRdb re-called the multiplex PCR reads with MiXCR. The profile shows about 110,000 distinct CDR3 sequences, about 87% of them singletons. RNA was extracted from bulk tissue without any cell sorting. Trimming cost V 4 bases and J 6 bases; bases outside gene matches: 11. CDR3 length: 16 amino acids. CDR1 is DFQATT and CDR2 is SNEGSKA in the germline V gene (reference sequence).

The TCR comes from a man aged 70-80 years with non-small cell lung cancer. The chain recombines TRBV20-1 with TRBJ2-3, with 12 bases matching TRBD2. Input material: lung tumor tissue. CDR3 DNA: TGCAGTGCTATTGGACTAGCGGGGACCCGAGGGGATACGCAGTATTTT. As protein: CSAIGLAGTRGDTQYF.